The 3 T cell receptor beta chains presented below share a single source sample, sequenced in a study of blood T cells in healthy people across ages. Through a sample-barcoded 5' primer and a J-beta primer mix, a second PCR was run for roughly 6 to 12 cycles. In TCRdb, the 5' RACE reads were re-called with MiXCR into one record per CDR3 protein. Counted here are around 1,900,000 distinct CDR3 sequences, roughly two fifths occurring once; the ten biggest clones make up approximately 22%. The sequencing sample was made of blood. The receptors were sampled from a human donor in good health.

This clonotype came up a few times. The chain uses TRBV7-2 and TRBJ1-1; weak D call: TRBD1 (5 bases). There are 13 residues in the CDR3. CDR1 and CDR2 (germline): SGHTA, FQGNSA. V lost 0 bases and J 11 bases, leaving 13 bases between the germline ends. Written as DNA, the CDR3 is TGTGCCAGCAGCTTAGCCTCAGGGTGGGGGGCTTTCTTT. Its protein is CASSLASGWGAFF. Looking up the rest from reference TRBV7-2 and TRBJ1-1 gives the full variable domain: GAGVSQSPSNKVTEKGKDVELRCDPISGHTALYWYRQSLGQGLEFLIYFQGNSAPDKSGLPSDRFSAERTGGSVSTLTIQRTQQEDSAVYLCASSLASGWGAFFGQGTRLTVV.

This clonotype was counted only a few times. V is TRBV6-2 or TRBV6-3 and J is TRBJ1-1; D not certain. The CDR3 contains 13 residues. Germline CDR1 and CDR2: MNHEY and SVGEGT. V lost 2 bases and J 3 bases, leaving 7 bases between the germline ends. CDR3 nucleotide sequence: TGTGCCAGCAGTTACGGGTTCGACACTGAAGCTTTCTTT. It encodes CASSYGFDTEAFF.

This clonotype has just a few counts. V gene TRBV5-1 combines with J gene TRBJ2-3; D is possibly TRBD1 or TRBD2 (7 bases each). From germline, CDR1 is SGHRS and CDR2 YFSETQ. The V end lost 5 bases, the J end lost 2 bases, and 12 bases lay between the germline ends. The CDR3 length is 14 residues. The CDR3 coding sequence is TGCGCCAGCAGAGCGGGACAGAACACAGATACGCAGTATTTT. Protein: CASRAGQNTDTQYF.